This T cell receptor beta chain was sequenced during a study of T cell repertoires in cytomegalovirus infection. Study-level information: Indicated by public TCR beta signatures were CMV infection and matching HLA type.

This clonotype was counted many times. Antigen: not known. TCRdb re-derived calls from the reads in MiXCR, one entry per CDR3 protein. This sample yields fewer than 550,000 distinct CDR3 sequences, of which 11% are seen a single time; 9.5% to 13% belongs to the top ten. Germline V lookup: CDR1 MDHEN, CDR2 SYDVKM. V dropped 7 bases and J dropped 9; count of bases not matched to a gene: 9. The CDR3 spans 13 residues. General study points: Cumulated frequencies of public TCR beta families served to identify carriers of CMV plus the relevant HLA. Clonotype analysis showed dominance of the ex vivo response by HLA-C-restricted CMV-specific TCR beta clonotypes.

This chain uses TRBV28 with TRBJ2-1, with 7 bases that match TRBD1. The clonotype comes from a human donor in good health (CMV status not recorded). Some clones in this sample may be carry-over from other donors' samples. The material sequenced was PBMCs. CDR3 coding DNA: TGTGCCAGCATCCCGGGACAGAGATCTGAGCAGTTCTTC. Protein: CASIPGQRSEQFF.